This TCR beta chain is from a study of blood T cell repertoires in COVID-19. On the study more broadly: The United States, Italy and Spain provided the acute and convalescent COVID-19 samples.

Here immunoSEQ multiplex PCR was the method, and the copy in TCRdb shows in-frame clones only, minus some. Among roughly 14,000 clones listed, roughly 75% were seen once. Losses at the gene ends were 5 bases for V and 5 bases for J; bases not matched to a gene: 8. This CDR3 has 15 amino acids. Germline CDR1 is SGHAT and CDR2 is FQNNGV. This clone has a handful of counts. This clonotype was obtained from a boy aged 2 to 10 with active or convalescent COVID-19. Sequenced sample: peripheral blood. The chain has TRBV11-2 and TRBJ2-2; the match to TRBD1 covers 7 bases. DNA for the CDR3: TGTGCCAGCAGCCTGACGACAGGGTGGACCGGGGAGCTGTTTTTT. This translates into CASSLTTGWTGELFF.